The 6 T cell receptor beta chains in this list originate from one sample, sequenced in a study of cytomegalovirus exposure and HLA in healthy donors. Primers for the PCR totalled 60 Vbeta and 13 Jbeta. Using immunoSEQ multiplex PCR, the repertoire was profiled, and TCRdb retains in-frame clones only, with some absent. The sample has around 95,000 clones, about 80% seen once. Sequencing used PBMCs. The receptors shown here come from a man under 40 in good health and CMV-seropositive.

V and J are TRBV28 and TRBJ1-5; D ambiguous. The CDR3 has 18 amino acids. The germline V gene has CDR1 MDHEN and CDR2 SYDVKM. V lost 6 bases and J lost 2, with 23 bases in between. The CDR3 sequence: CASRFNRAYGRGNQPQHF. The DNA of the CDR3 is TGTGCCAGCAGATTCAACCGGGCCTACGGGAGGGGCAATCAGCCCCAGCATTTT.

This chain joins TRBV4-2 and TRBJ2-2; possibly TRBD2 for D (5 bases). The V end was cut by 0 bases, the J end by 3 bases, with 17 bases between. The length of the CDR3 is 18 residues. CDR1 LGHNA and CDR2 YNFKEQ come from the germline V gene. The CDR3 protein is CASSQDSARGLDTGELFF. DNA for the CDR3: TGTGCCAGCAGCCAAGATAGTGCCCGGGGTTTGGACACCGGGGAGCTGTTTTTT.

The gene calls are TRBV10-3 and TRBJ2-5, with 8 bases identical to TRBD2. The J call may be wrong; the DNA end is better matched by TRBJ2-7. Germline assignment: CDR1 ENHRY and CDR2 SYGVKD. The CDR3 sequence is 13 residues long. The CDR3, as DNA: TGTGCCATCACTTGGAGCGGGGGTGACGAGCAGTACTTC. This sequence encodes CAITWSGGDEQYF.

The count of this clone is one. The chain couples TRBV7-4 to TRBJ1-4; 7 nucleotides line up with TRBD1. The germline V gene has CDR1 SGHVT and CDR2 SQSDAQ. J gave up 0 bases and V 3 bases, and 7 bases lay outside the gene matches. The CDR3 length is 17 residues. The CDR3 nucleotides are TGTGCCAGCAGCTTCTACAGGGGACCGGCAACTAATGAAAAACTGTTTTTT. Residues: CASSFYRGPATNEKLFF.

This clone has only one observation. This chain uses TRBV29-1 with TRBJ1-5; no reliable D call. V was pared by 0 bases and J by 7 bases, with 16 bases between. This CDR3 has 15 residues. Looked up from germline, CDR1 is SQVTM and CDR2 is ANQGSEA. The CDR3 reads CSVEDQDGVGQPQHF. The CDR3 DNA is TGCAGCGTTGAAGATCAGGACGGGGTGGGGCAGCCCCAGCATTTT. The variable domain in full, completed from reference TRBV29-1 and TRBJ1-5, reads SAVISQKPSRDICQRGTSLTIQCQVDSQVTMMFWYRQQPGQSLTLIATANQGSEATYESGFVIDKFPISRPNLTFSTLTVSNMSPEDSSIYLCSVEDQDGVGQPQHFGDGTRLSIL.

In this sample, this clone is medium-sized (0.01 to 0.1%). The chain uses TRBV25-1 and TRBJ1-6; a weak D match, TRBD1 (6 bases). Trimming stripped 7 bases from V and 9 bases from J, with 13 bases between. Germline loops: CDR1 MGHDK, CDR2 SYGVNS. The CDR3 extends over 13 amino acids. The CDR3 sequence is CASNSGESSPLHF. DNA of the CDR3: TGTGCCAGCAATTCAGGGGAAAGTTCACCCCTCCACTTT.